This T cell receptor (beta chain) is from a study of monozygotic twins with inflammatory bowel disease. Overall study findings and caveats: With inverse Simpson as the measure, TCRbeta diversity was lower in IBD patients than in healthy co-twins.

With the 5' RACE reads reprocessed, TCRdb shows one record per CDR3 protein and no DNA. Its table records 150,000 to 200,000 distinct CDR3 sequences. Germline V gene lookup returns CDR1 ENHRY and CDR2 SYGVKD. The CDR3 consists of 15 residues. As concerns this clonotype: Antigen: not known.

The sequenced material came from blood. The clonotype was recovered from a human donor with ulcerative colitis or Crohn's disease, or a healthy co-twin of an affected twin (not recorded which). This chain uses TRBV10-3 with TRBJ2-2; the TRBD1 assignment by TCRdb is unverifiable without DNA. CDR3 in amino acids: CTISSGTLPTGELFF.